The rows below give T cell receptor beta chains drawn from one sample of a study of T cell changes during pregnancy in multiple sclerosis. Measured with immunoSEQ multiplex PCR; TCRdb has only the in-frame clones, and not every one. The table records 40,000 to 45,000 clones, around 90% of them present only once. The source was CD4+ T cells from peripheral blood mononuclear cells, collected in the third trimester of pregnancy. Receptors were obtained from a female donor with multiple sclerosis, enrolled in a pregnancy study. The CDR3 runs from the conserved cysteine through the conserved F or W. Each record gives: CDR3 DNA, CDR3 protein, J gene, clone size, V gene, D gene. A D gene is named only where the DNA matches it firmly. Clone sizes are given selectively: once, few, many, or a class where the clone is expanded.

cdr3_nt: TGCAGTGCTAGACCGTCCTACACCTTC
cdr3_aa: CSARPSYTF
j_call: TRBJ1-2
clone_size: NA
v_call: TRBV20-1
d_call: NA

cdr3_nt: TGCGCCAGCAAGGGACTAGCGGGAGACGAGCAGTACTTC
cdr3_aa: CASKGLAGDEQYF
j_call: TRBJ2-7
clone_size: NA
v_call: TRBV10-2
d_call: TRBD2

cdr3_nt: TGTGCCAGCAGCTTAGGGACTAATCATAGAAGCACAGATACGCAGTATTTT
cdr3_aa: CASSLGTNHRSTDTQYF
j_call: TRBJ2-3
clone_size: NA
v_call: TRBV7-2
d_call: NA

cdr3_nt: TGTGCCAGCAGCTTTAACTACGGAGAGACCCAGTACTTC
cdr3_aa: CASSFNYGETQYF
j_call: TRBJ2-5
clone_size: NA
v_call: TRBV7-2
d_call: NA

cdr3_nt: TGTGCCAGCAGCGCCTCCCGACTAGCGGGGCACACAGATACGCAGTATTTT
cdr3_aa: CASSASRLAGHTDTQYF
j_call: TRBJ2-3
clone_size: NA
v_call: TRBV11-2
d_call: TRBD2

cdr3_nt: TGTGCCAGCAGCGGACTGGTACGGACCCAGTACTTC
cdr3_aa: CASSGLVRTQYF
j_call: TRBJ2-5
clone_size: NA
v_call: TRBV2
d_call: NA

cdr3_nt: TGTGCCAGCTCACGGGACAGGACGAACACTGAAGCTTTCTTT
cdr3_aa: CASSRDRTNTEAFF
j_call: TRBJ1-1
clone_size: NA
v_call: TRBV18
d_call: TRBD1

cdr3_nt: TGTGCCAGCAGTATGAGTTGGAGCACAGATACGCAGTATTTT
cdr3_aa: CASSMSWSTDTQYF
j_call: TRBJ2-3
clone_size: once
v_call: TRBV9
d_call: NA

cdr3_nt: TGTGCCAGTAGGCGAGTTCGCCCCACCGGGGAGCTGTTTTTT
cdr3_aa: CASRRVRPTGELFF
j_call: TRBJ2-2
clone_size: NA
v_call: TRBV19
d_call: NA

cdr3_nt: TGTGCCAGCAGCCCCTCGTATAGCGGGAAGTACTCCTACAATGAGCAGTTCTTC
cdr3_aa: CASSPSYSGKYSYNEQFF
j_call: TRBJ2-1
clone_size: NA
v_call: TRBV5-4
d_call: TRBD2

cdr3_nt: TGTGCCAGCAGTGATCGACTGCGCGATTCGTACGAGCAGTACTTC
cdr3_aa: CASSDRLRDSYEQYF
j_call: TRBJ2-7
clone_size: NA
v_call: TRBV6-1
d_call: NA

cdr3_nt: TGTGCCAGCAGCTGGGACAGGGGGCTTGAGCAGTTCTTC
cdr3_aa: CASSWDRGLEQFF
j_call: TRBJ2-1
clone_size: NA
v_call: TRBV7-9
d_call: TRBD1

cdr3_nt: TGTGCCAGCAGCCAAGTGTATAACAGCGGGGAGCTGTTTTTT
cdr3_aa: CASSQVYNSGELFF
j_call: TRBJ2-2
clone_size: NA
v_call: TRBV14
d_call: NA

cdr3_nt: TGTGCCAGCAGTTACGCATTGGGAGACTGGGGCTACGAGCAGTACTTC
cdr3_aa: CASSYALGDWGYEQYF
j_call: TRBJ2-7
clone_size: NA
v_call: TRBV6-5
d_call: NA